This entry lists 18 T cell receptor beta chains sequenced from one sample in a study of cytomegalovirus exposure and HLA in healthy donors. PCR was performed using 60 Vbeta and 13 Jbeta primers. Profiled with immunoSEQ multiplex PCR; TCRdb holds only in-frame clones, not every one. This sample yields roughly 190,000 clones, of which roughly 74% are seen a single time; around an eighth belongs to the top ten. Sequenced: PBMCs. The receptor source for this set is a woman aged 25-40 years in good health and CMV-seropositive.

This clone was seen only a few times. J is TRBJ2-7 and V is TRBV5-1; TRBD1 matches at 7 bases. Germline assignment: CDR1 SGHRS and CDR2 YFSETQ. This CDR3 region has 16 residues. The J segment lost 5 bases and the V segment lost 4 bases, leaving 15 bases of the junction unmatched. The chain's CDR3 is CASSLRSGQPLNEQYF. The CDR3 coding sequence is TGCGCCAGCAGCCTCAGGTCGGGACAGCCTCTCAACGAGCAGTACTTC. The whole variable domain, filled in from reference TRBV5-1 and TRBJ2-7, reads KAGVTQTPRYLIKTRGQQVTLSCSPISGHRSVSWYQQTPGQGLQFLFEYFSETQRNKGNFPGRFSGRQFSNSRSEMNVSTLELGDSALYLCASSLRSGQPLNEQYFGPGTRLTVT.

CDR3 in DNA: TGTGCCAGCAGCTTGGTGGCTAGCGGGAGGACACGCAAACGATACGAGCAGTACTTC. Translating gives CASSLVASGRTRKRYEQYF. The genes are TRBV5-6 and TRBJ2-7; 11 bases are a match to TRBD2. V trimming: 0 bases; J trimming: 4 bases; junction bases outside the gene matches: 15. CDR3 length equals 19 residues. The germline gives CDR1 SGHDT, CDR2 YYEEEE.

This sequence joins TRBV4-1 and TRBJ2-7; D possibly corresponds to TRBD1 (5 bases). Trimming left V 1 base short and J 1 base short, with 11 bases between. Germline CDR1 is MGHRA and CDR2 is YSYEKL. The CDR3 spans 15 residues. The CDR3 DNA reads TGCGCCAGCAGCCAAGTAAGGGGTTCTTCCTACGAGCAGTACTTC. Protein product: CASSQVRGSSYEQYF.

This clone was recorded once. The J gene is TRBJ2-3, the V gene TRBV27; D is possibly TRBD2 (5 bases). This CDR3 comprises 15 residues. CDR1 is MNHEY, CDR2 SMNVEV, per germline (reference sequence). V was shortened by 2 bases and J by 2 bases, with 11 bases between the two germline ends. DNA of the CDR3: TGTGCCAGCAGTTTAAGTCGAGGGAACACAGATACGCAGTATTTT. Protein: CASSLSRGNTDTQYF.

The CDR3 loop is CAIISGTEAFF. The DNA for the CDR3 is TGTGCCATCATATCGGGGACTGAAGCTTTCTTT. The chain recombines TRBV10-3 with TRBJ1-1; D not resolved. CDR1 is ENHRY, CDR2 SYGVKD, per germline. V lost 7 bases and J lost 5, with 8 bases in between. This CDR3 has 11 amino acids.

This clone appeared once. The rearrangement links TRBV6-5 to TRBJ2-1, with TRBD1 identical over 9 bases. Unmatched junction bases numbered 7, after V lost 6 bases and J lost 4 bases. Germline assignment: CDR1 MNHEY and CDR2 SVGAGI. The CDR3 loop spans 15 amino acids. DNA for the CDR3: TGTGCCAGCAGGCCGACAGGGGGACTTTACAATGAGCAGTTCTTC. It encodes CASRPTGGLYNEQFF.

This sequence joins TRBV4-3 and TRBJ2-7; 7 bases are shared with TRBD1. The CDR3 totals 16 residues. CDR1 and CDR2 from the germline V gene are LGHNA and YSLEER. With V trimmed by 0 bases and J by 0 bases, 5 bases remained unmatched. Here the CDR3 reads CASSQDLDRLSYEQYF. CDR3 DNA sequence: TGCGCCAGCAGCCAAGATCTGGACAGGCTCTCCTACGAGCAGTACTTC.

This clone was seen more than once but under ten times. The DNA of the CDR3 is TGTGCCAGTAGATATGGGGGAGGAAAGACTGAAGCTTTCTTT. Protein: CASRYGGGKTEAFF. The chain links TRBV19 to TRBJ1-1, with TRBD1 as a possible D gene (5 bases). The CDR3 consists of 14 residues. Per the germline V gene, CDR1 is LNHDA and CDR2 is SQIVND (reference sequence). V lost 6 bases and J lost 5, with 16 bases in between. The whole variable domain, filled in from reference TRBV19 and TRBJ1-1, reads DGGITQSPKYLFRKEGQNVTLSCEQNLNHDAMYWYRQDPGQGLRLIYYSQIVNDFQKGDIAEGYSVSREKKESFPLTVTSAQKNPTAFYLCASRYGGGKTEAFFGQGTRLTVV.

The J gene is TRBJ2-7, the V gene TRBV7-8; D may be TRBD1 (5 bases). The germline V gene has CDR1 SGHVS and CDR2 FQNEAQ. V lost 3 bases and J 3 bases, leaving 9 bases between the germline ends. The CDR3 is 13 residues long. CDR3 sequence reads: CASSLGQDYEQYF. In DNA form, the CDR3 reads TGTGCCAGCAGCTTGGGGCAGGACTACGAGCAGTACTTC.

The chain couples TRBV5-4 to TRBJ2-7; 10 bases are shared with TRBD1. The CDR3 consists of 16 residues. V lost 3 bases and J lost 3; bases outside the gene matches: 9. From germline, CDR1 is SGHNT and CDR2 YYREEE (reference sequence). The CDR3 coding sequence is TGTGCCAGCAGCTCGTCCAGGGACAGGGGAAACTACGAGCAGTACTTC. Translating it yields CASSSSRDRGNYEQYF. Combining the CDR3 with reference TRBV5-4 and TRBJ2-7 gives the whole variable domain ETGVTQSPTHLIKTRGQQVTLRCSSQSGHNTVSWYQQALGQGPQFIFQYYREEENGRGNFPPRFSGLQFPNYSSELNVNALELDDSALYLCASSSSRDRGNYEQYFGPGTRLTVT.

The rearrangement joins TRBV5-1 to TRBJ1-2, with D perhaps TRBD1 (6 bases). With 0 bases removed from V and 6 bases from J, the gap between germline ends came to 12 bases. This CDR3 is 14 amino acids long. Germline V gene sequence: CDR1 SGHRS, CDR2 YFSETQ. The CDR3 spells CASSLEPRTDGYTF. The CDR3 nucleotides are TGCGCCAGCAGCTTGGAACCTAGGACAGATGGCTACACCTTC.

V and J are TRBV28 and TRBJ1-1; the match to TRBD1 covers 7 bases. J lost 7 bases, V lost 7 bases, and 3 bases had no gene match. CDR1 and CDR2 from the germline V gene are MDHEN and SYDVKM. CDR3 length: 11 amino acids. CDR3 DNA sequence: TGTGCCAGCAACCACAGGGGTGAAGCTTTCTTT. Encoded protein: CASNHRGEAFF.

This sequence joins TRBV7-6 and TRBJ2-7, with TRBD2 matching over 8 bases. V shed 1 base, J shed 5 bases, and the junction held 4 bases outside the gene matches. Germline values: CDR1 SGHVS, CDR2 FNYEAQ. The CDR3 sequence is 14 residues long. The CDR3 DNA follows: TGTGCCAGCAGCTTAGGTAGCGGGGTACACGAGCAGTACTTC. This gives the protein CASSLGSGVHEQYF.

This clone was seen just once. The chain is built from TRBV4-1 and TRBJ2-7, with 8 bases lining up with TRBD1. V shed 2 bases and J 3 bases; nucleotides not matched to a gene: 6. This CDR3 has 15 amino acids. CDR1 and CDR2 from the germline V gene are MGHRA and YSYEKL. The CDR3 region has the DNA TGCGCCAGCAGCCAATCGGGACAGGCGAACTACGAGCAGTACTTC. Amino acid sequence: CASSQSGQANYEQYF.

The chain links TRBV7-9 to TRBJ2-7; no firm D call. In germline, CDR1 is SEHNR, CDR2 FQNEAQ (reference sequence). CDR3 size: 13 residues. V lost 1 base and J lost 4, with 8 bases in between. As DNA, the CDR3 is TGTGCCAGCAGCTTAGGACAAGAATACGAGCAGTACTTC. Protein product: CASSLGQEYEQYF.

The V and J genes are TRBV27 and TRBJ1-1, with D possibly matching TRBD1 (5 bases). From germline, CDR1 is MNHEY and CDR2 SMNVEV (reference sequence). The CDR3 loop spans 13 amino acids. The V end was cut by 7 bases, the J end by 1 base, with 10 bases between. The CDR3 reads CASKRQKNTEAFF. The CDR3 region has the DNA TGTGCCAGCAAGCGACAGAAGAACACTGAAGCTTTCTTT.

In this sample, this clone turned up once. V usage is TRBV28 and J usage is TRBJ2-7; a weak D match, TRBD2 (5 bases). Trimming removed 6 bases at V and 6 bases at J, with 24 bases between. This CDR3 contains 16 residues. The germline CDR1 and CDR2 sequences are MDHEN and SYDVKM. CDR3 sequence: CASSLGVPGLRGEQYF. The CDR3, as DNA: TGTGCCAGCAGCTTGGGAGTCCCGGGCCTACGCGGCGAGCAGTACTTC.

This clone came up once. The CDR3 bases are TGCGCCATCCCAGTGTTCAACGGGACAGGGGCCTCGTGGAACACTGAAGCTTTCTTT. Encoded protein: CAIPVFNGTGASWNTEAFF. The chain is built from TRBV23-1 and TRBJ1-1; 10 nucleotides agree with TRBD1. TRBV23-1 is placed among ORFs of uncertain function. V shed 10 bases, J shed 1 base, and the junction held 21 bases outside the gene matches. The CDR3 sequence is 19 residues long.